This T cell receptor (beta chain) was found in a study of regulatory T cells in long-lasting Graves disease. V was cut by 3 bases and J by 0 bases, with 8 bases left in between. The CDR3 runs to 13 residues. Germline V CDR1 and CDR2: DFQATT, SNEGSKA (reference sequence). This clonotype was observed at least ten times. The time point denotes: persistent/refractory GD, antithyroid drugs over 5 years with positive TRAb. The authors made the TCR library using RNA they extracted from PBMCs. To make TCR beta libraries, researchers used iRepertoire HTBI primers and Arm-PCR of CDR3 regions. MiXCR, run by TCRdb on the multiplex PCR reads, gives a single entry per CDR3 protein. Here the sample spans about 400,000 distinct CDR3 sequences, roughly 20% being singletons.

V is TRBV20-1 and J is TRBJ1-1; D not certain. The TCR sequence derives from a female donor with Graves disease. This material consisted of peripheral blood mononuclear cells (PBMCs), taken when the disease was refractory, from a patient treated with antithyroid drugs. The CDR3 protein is CSARMGVNTEAFF. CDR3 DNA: TGCAGTGCTAGGATGGGCGTGAACACTGAAGCTTTCTTT.